The rows below give T cell receptor beta chains drawn from one sample of a study of chemoradiotherapy in HPV16-positive cancers. Libraries were prepared by immunoSEQ multiplex PCR; TCRdb keeps only in-frame clonotypes and omits some of them. The table lists approximately 1,100 clones, about 81% of them singletons, with 4.5% to 6.5% in the top ten. The specimen was tumor tissue, collected from a patient who underwent chemoradiotherapy. These receptor sequences come from a human donor with HPV-associated anogenital cancer. Each CDR3 is given with its conserved first and last residue. The order of the fields is clone size, J gene, V gene, D gene, CDR3 protein, CDR3 DNA. A D gene is named only where the DNA matches it firmly. Clone size is shown for a subset of rows, as once, few, many or a class of expanded clone.

abundance: NA; j_gene: TRBJ2-5; v_gene: TRBV4-3; d_gene: NA; CDR3aa: CASSQVPWAETQYF; CDR3nt: TGCGCCAGCAGCCAAGTCCCCTGGGCGGAGACCCAGTACTTC
abundance: NA; j_gene: TRBJ2-7; v_gene: TRBV20-1; d_gene: NA; CDR3aa: CSASDPYEQYF; CDR3nt: TGCAGTGCGAGTGACCCGTACGAGCAGTACTTC
abundance: NA; j_gene: TRBJ1-2; v_gene: TRBV29-1; d_gene: TRBD1; CDR3aa: CSVAGTGVGGEGYTF; CDR3nt: TGCAGCGTCGCCGGGACAGGGGTCGGGGGGGAAGGCTACACCTTC
abundance: NA; j_gene: TRBJ1-1; v_gene: TRBV7-8; d_gene: NA; CDR3aa: CASSLGLAETEAFF; CDR3nt: TGTGCCAGCAGCTTAGGGTTAGCAGAGACTGAAGCTTTCTTT
abundance: once; j_gene: TRBJ2-7; v_gene: TRBV19; d_gene: TRBD2; CDR3aa: CASSIRLAGAYEQYF; CDR3nt: TGTGCCAGTAGTATACGGCTAGCGGGGGCCTACGAGCAGTACTTC
abundance: NA; j_gene: TRBJ2-5; v_gene: TRBV5-6; d_gene: NA; CDR3aa: CASSFGEQETQYF; CDR3nt: TGTGCCAGCAGCTTCGGAGAGCAAGAGACCCAGTACTTC
abundance: NA; j_gene: TRBJ1-2; v_gene: TRBV2; d_gene: NA; CDR3aa: CASMGSHSGYTF; CDR3nt: TGTGCCAGCATGGGCAGCCACTCTGGCTACACCTTC
abundance: NA; j_gene: TRBJ2-5; v_gene: TRBV7-9; d_gene: NA; CDR3aa: CASGRGGETQYF; CDR3nt: TGTGCCAGCGGAAGAGGCGGGGAGACCCAGTACTTC
abundance: NA; j_gene: TRBJ1-1; v_gene: TRBV25-1; d_gene: NA; CDR3aa: CASSQGPAEAFF; CDR3nt: TGTGCCAGCAGTCAAGGACCGGCTGAAGCTTTCTTT
abundance: NA; j_gene: TRBJ1-2; v_gene: TRBV27; d_gene: NA; CDR3aa: CASSLSLALNYGYTF; CDR3nt: TGTGCCAGCAGTTTAAGTCTGGCCTTGAACTATGGCTACACCTTC
abundance: NA; j_gene: TRBJ2-2; v_gene: TRBV27; d_gene: NA; CDR3aa: CASRLRAASNTGELFF; CDR3nt: TGTGCCAGCAGACTGAGAGCTGCTTCGAACACCGGGGAGCTGTTTTTT
abundance: NA; j_gene: TRBJ2-2; v_gene: TRBV19; d_gene: NA; CDR3aa: CASSMFPGANTGELFF; CDR3nt: TGTGCCAGTAGTATGTTCCCGGGAGCGAACACCGGGGAGCTGTTTTTT
abundance: NA; j_gene: TRBJ2-7; v_gene: TRBV5-1; d_gene: TRBD1; CDR3aa: CASSPDRGQYEQYF; CDR3nt: TGCGCCAGCAGTCCTGACAGGGGGCAGTACGAGCAGTACTTC
abundance: NA; j_gene: TRBJ2-6; v_gene: TRBV27; d_gene: TRBD1; CDR3aa: CASSPGTGTDSSGANVLTF; CDR3nt: TGTGCCAGCAGTCCCGGGACAGGGACCGATAGCTCTGGGGCCAACGTCCTGACTTTC
abundance: NA; j_gene: TRBJ2-7; v_gene: TRBV7-2; d_gene: NA; CDR3aa: CASSSEGEQYF; CDR3nt: TGTGCCAGCAGCTCGGAAGGAGAGCAGTACTTC
abundance: NA; j_gene: TRBJ1-1; v_gene: TRBV7-8; d_gene: NA; CDR3aa: CASSLQLNTEAFF; CDR3nt: TGTGCCAGCAGCCTGCAGTTGAACACTGAAGCTTTCTTT
abundance: NA; j_gene: TRBJ2-5; v_gene: TRBV7-9; d_gene: NA; CDR3aa: CASSLQGRVWETQYF; CDR3nt: TGTGCCAGCAGCTTACAAGGGAGAGTTTGGGAGACCCAGTACTTC
abundance: few; j_gene: TRBJ1-2; v_gene: TRBV2; d_gene: NA; CDR3aa: CASSDIWDRYGYTF; CDR3nt: TGTGCCAGCAGTGACATCTGGGACCGTTATGGCTACACCTTC
abundance: NA; j_gene: TRBJ2-6; v_gene: TRBV25-1; d_gene: NA; CDR3aa: CASSETGAYSGANVLTF; CDR3nt: TGTGCCAGCAGCGAGACCGGGGCCTACTCTGGGGCCAACGTCCTGACTTTC
abundance: NA; j_gene: TRBJ2-3; v_gene: TRBV5-1; d_gene: TRBD2; CDR3aa: CASSSGGTRDTQYF; CDR3nt: TGCGCCAGCAGTAGCGGGGGTACCCGAGATACGCAGTATTTT
abundance: NA; j_gene: TRBJ1-3; v_gene: TRBV19; d_gene: NA; CDR3aa: CASSLTQGSSGNTIYF; CDR3nt: TGTGCCAGTAGTTTGACCCAGGGTAGCTCTGGAAACACCATATATTTT
abundance: NA; j_gene: TRBJ1-4; v_gene: TRBV5-1; d_gene: NA; CDR3aa: CASSQGTEGREKLFF; CDR3nt: TGCGCCAGCAGCCAGGGGACCGAGGGCCGGGAAAAACTGTTTTTT